The clone carrying this T cell receptor beta chain was recorded a few times. These data come from a study of blood T cells in healthy people across ages. The use of a sample-barcoded 5' primer and a J-beta primer mix characterized a second PCR of 7 to 11 cycles. MiXCR, applied by TCRdb to the 5' RACE reads, yields one record per CDR3 protein. This sample has around 1.5 million distinct CDR3 sequences; 42% occur once, and the top ten carry less than 8%. With 3 bases removed from V and 2 bases from J, the gap between germline ends came to 6 bases. CDR3 length equals 12 residues. Germline V CDR1 and CDR2: SQVTM, ANQGSEA.

The genes are TRBV29-1 and TRBJ2-3, with a weak D call TRBD1 (5 bases). This sequence was found in a woman under 30 in good health. Sequencing input: blood. Written as DNA, the CDR3 is TGCAGCGTTGACAGGGTCACAGATACGCAGTATTTT. Translation gives CSVDRVTDTQYF.